The 15 T cell receptor beta chains reported below all come from one sample, sequenced in a study of T-cell reconstitution after alpha-beta-depleted transplantation in children. Construction of the TCRbeta library involved unique molecular identifiers. TCRdb independently ran MiXCR on the PCR reads; one entry per CDR3 protein. The sample consists of a few hundred thousand distinct CDR3 sequences, 25% to 30% of them appearing once. The material sequenced was PBMCs, taken before TCRalphabeta/CD19-depleted stem cell transplant. These receptors all stem from a boy younger than two with Wiskott-Aldrich syndrome, due to receive a stem cell transplant.

This clonotype was seen only once. This chain joins TRBV18 and TRBJ2-6; either TRBD1 or TRBD2 may fit D (5 bases each). The CDR3 extends over 17 amino acids. V gave up 2 bases and J gave up 0 bases, with 11 bases separating them. From germline, CDR1 is KGHSH and CDR2 LQKENI. The CDR3 bases are TGTGCCAGCTCACCAATCGCCGGGGCCTCTGGGGCCAACGTCCTGACTTTC. The encoded protein is CASSPIAGASGANVLTF.

This clonotype was detected a few times. The chain uses TRBV20-1 and TRBJ2-1; the match to TRBD2 covers 13 bases. The V and J ends lost 6 bases and 0 bases, in that order; junction bases with no gene match: 5. CDR3 size: 16 residues. Germline V gene data show CDR1 as DFQATT and CDR2 as SNEGSKA (reference sequence). CDR3 region: CSARTSGRSSYNEQFF. CDR3 bases: TGCAGTGCAAGGACTAGCGGGAGAAGCTCCTACAATGAGCAGTTCTTC.

This clonotype has only a few counts. The V and J genes are TRBV10-3 and TRBJ2-1, with 10 nucleotides matching TRBD1. Per germline, CDR1 ENHRY and CDR2 SYGVKD. CDR3 length: 15 amino acids. Trimming cost V 6 bases and J 5 bases; bases outside gene matches: 7. The CDR3 DNA is TGTGCCATCAGATCCGGGACAGGGGCCCACAATGAGCAGTTCTTC. It codes for CAIRSGTGAHNEQFF.

J is TRBJ1-5 and V is TRBV12-3 or TRBV12-4; D is uncertain. The CDR3 sequence is 13 residues long. The V gene lost 2 bases and the J gene lost 9 bases, with 11 bases spanning the gap. CDR3 loop: CASSLSGPTPQHF. Here the CDR3 DNA reads TGTGCCAGCAGTTTAAGCGGGCCCACGCCCCAGCATTTT.

The gene calls are TRBV9 and TRBJ2-1; TRBD2 matches at 9 bases. V was pared by 1 base and J by 8 bases, with 7 bases of the junction left unmatched. This CDR3 has 15 amino acids. Germline V gene lookup returns CDR1 SGDLS and CDR2 YYNGEE. CDR3 DNA sequence: TGTGCCAGCAGCGTACGCGGGACTAGCAACGATGAGCAGTTCTTC. Protein: CASSVRGTSNDEQFF.

The chain employs TRBV15 and TRBJ2-6; the match to TRBD1 covers 11 bases. Germline V CDR1 and CDR2: LNHNV, YYDKDF (reference sequence). J lost 3 bases, V lost 1 base, and 5 bases had no gene match. The CDR3 runs to 18 residues. The CDR3 reads CATSRGGQGAFGANVLTF. The CDR3 DNA reads TGTGCCACCAGCAGAGGAGGACAGGGGGCGTTTGGGGCCAACGTCCTGACTTTC.

Only a few counts were recorded for this clonotype. The chain couples TRBV20-1 to TRBJ2-7, with D perhaps matching TRBD1 (6 bases). This CDR3 is 12 amino acids long. Looked up from germline, CDR1 is DFQATT and CDR2 is SNEGSKA (reference sequence). The V end was cut by 3 bases, the J end by 2 bases, with 8 bases between. CDR3 loop: CSASTGTYEQYF. Here the CDR3 DNA reads TGCAGTGCTAGTACAGGGACCTACGAGCAGTACTTC.

In its sample, this clonotype was seen a few times. V gene TRBV12-3 or TRBV12-4 combines with J gene TRBJ2-1, with 11 nucleotides matching TRBD2. V shed 6 bases and J 7 bases; nucleotides not matched to a gene: 8. The CDR3 runs to 15 residues. CDR3 amino acids: CASRSQLAGENEQFF. The CDR3 bases are TGTGCCAGCAGATCCCAACTAGCGGGAGAAAATGAGCAGTTCTTC.

V gene TRBV3-1 combines with J gene TRBJ2-3, with D uncertain. The CDR3 length is 15 residues. V lost 1 base and J 6 bases, leaving 14 bases between the germline ends. The germline V gene encodes CDR1 LGHDT and CDR2 YNNKEL (reference sequence). In DNA, the CDR3 is TGTGCCAGCAGCCAAGGGTTGCTATTCAAGGATACGCAGTATTTT. Amino acid sequence: CASSQGLLFKDTQYF.

Only a few counts were recorded for this clonotype. The chain links TRBV7-2 to TRBJ2-1; TRBD2 aligns across 8 bases. The CDR3 covers 17 residues. The germline gives CDR1 SGHTA, CDR2 FQGNSA. V was pared by 3 bases and J by 4 bases, with 11 bases of the junction left unmatched. CDR3 DNA sequence: TGTGCCAGCAGCTTTAGCGGGATTCACTCGGGGTACAATGAGCAGTTCTTC. This sequence encodes CASSFSGIHSGYNEQFF.

V and J are TRBV29-1 and TRBJ1-3, with D unclear. The CDR3 extends over 12 amino acids. V gave up 3 bases and J gave up 6 bases, with 9 bases separating them. Germline loops: CDR1 SQVTM, CDR2 ANQGSEA. The DNA of the CDR3 is TGCAGCGTTGAGAGCAGGAAAAACACCATATATTTT. It yields the protein CSVESRKNTIYF. Combining the CDR3 with reference TRBV29-1 and TRBJ1-3 gives the whole variable domain SAVISQKPSRDICQRGTSLTIQCQVDSQVTMMFWYRQQPGQSLTLIATANQGSEATYESGFVIDKFPISRPNLTFSTLTVSNMSPEDSSIYLCSVESRKNTIYFGEGSWLTVV.

The chain recombines TRBV10-3 with TRBJ2-5; TRBD1 aligns across 9 bases. From germline, CDR1 is ENHRY and CDR2 SYGVKD. After removal of 10 bases from V and 3 bases from J, the junction contained 12 bases not matched to a gene. This CDR3 has 15 amino acids. The CDR3 nucleotides are TGTGCCACTCGGGACAGGGTCCGTGGAAAAGAGACCCAGTACTTC. Translating it yields CATRDRVRGKETQYF.

This clonotype was detected only a few times. The rearrangement links TRBV5-1 to TRBJ2-7; D possibly corresponds to TRBD1 (7 bases). Trimming cost V 0 bases and J 10 bases, with 17 bases left between them. The CDR3 runs 14 residues. Germline V gene lookup returns CDR1 SGHRS and CDR2 YFSETQ. The CDR3 reads CASSLEGDRDFQYF. The DNA for the CDR3 is TGCGCCAGCAGCTTGGAAGGTGACAGGGACTTCCAGTACTTC. The whole variable domain, filled in from reference TRBV5-1 and TRBJ2-7, reads KAGVTQTPRYLIKTRGQQVTLSCSPISGHRSVSWYQQTPGQGLQFLFEYFSETQRNKGNFPGRFSGRQFSNSRSEMNVSTLELGDSALYLCASSLEGDRDFQYFGPGTRLTVT.

The chain uses TRBV12-3 or TRBV12-4 and TRBJ2-1; the D is unclear. V was shortened by 0 bases and J by 10 bases, with 7 bases between the two germline ends. The CDR3 is 12 amino acids. The CDR3 protein is CASSLAVGEQFF. The DNA for the CDR3 is TGTGCCAGCAGTTTAGCGGTGGGGGAGCAGTTCTTC.

This chain joins TRBV29-1 and TRBJ2-2; no firm D call. Germline V lookup: CDR1 SQVTM, CDR2 ANQGSEA. The CDR3 covers 13 residues. Trimming took 2 bases from V and 7 from J, leaving 11 bases between them. CDR3 residues: CSVEPQVGGELFF. CDR3 coding DNA: TGCAGCGTTGAACCCCAGGTCGGCGGGGAGCTGTTTTTT.